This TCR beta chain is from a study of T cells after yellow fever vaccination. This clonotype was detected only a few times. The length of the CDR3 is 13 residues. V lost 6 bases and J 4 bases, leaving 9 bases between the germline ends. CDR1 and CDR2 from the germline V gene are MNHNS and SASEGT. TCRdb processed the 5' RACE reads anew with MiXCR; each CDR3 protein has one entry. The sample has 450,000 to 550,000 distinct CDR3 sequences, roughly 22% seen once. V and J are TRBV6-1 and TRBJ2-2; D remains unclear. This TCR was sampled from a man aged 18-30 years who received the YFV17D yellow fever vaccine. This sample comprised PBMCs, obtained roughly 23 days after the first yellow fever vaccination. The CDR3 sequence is CASSRSRTGELFF. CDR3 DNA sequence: TGTGCCAGCAGCCGAAGCCGCACCGGGGAGCTGTTTTTT.